Presented here are 15 T cell receptor beta chains from one specimen sequenced in a study of shared clonotypes between healthy human individuals. TCRdb's table, derived via immunoSEQ multiplex PCR, lists solely in-frame clones and lacks some. The sample yields 2,500,000 or so clones, 85% to 95% seen once. Sample: naive CD4+ T cells from PBMCs. Subset in this sample: CD45RA+ positively selected. Source of these receptors: a young man in good health. Some clones in this sample may be carry-over from other donors' samples.

The V and J genes are TRBV25-1 and TRBJ2-4; D remains unclear. Per germline, CDR1 MGHDK and CDR2 SYGVNS. The V end was cut by 6 bases, the J end by 1 base, with 13 bases between. This CDR3 comprises 15 residues. The CDR3 protein is CASSPGPMAKNIQYF. The CDR3, as DNA: TGTGCCAGCAGCCCCGGCCCGATGGCCAAAAACATTCAGTACTTC.

In regard to this clone: Other nucleotide sequences from this sample produce the same CDR3. CDR3 nucleotides: TGTGCCTGGAGTGTAAGCCGGTACAATGAGCAGTTCTTC. As protein: CAWSVSRYNEQFF. The chain uses TRBV30 and TRBJ2-1; no clear D. The CDR3 extends over 13 amino acids. In germline, CDR1 is GTSNPN, CDR2 SVGIG (reference sequence). V lost 0 bases and J lost 4, with 7 bases in between.

The chain has TRBV15 and TRBJ1-2, with D possibly TRBD1 on 6 matching bases. In germline, CDR1 is LNHNV, CDR2 YYDKDF (reference sequence). This CDR3 comprises 15 residues. Trimming pared 4 bases from V and 2 bases from J, leaving 14 bases between. The CDR3 sequence is CATSKSVGQNYGYTF. In DNA form, the CDR3 reads TGTGCCACCAGCAAGAGTGTGGGACAAAACTATGGCTACACCTTC.

The chain joins TRBV6-5 to TRBJ1-3; D not certain. Germline CDR1 and CDR2: MNHEY and SVGAGI. This CDR3 has 15 residues. The V and J ends lost 2 bases and 0 bases respectively, with 8 bases between them. The CDR3 region is CASSYLGSSGNTIYF. CDR3 sequence (DNA): TGTGCCAGCAGTTACCTCGGGAGCTCTGGAAACACCATATATTTT.

The V call is TRBV11-2, the J call TRBJ2-1, with 9 bases aligning to TRBD1. CDR1 is SGHAT and CDR2 is FQNNGV in the germline V gene. The V and J ends lost 0 bases and 4 bases, in that order; junction bases with no gene match: 4. The CDR3 sequence is 16 residues long. The CDR3 region is CASSLEGTGRYNEQFF. The DNA for the CDR3 is TGTGCCAGCAGCTTAGAAGGGACAGGGCGGTACAATGAGCAGTTCTTC.

This chain uses TRBV4-1 with TRBJ1-3; 10 bases align to TRBD1. Trimming cost V 8 bases and J 0 bases; bases outside gene matches: 7. Per the germline V gene, CDR1 is MGHRA and CDR2 is YSYEKL. This CDR3 region has 16 residues. In DNA form, the CDR3 reads TGCGCCAGCTACGGGACAGGGGATAACTCTGGAAACACCATATATTTT. Protein product: CASYGTGDNSGNTIYF.

This rearrangement joins TRBV5-1 to TRBJ1-1; 7 bases match TRBD1. Germline lookup yields CDR1 SGHRS and CDR2 YFSETQ. The junction had 10 bases not matched to a gene; V was cut back by 4 bases and J by 1 base. The CDR3 runs 16 residues. In DNA, the CDR3 is TGCGCCAGCAGCCTGTCGGGACAGACTAAGAACACTGAAGCTTTCTTT. Amino acids: CASSLSGQTKNTEAFF.

The genes are TRBV19 and TRBJ2-5; D possibly corresponds to TRBD1 (6 bases). V lost 6 bases and J 5 bases, leaving 10 bases between the germline ends. The length of the CDR3 is 12 residues. The germline V gene encodes CDR1 LNHDA and CDR2 SQIVND (reference sequence). The CDR3 coding sequence is TGTGCCAGTAGAGACAGGTTGGAGACCCAGTACTTC. Its protein is CASRDRLETQYF.

The chain links TRBV7-2 to TRBJ2-7; TRBD2 agrees at 7 bases. V lost 7 bases, J lost 3 bases, and 12 bases stayed unmatched. CDR3 length: 15 residues. CDR1 SGHTA and CDR2 FQGNSA come from the germline V gene. The CDR3 region is CASIPRSGIHYEQYF. CDR3 in DNA: TGTGCCAGCATCCCTCGAAGCGGGATCCACTACGAGCAGTACTTC.

The genes are TRBV11-1 and TRBJ1-1; the match to TRBD1 covers 7 bases. This CDR3 contains 14 residues. Trimming at V came to 0 bases and at J to 11 bases, leaving 9 bases not matched to a gene. Germline V gene sequence: CDR1 SGHAT, CDR2 FQDESV (reference sequence). CDR3 DNA sequence: TGTGCCAGCAGCTTAGCACAGACAGGGACGTACGCTTTCTTT. It yields the protein CASSLAQTGTYAFF.

V and J are TRBV18 and TRBJ1-3; 10 nucleotides agree with TRBD1. V was pared by 3 bases and J by 8 bases, with 7 bases of the junction left unmatched. CDR1 is KGHSH, CDR2 LQKENI, per germline. This CDR3 spans 15 amino acids. The CDR3 nucleotides read TGTGCCAGCTCACCCCGGGGACAGGGGCGGCACACCATATATTTT. Protein: CASSPRGQGRHTIYF.

This clone is a singleton in its sample. The chain uses TRBV4-1 and TRBJ2-1; 11 nucleotides line up with TRBD2. J gave up 4 bases and V 0 bases, and 8 bases lay outside the gene matches. The CDR3 runs 18 residues. In germline, CDR1 is MGHRA, CDR2 YSYEKL. CDR3 region: CASSQDPRLAGKYNEQFF. CDR3 DNA sequence: TGCGCCAGCAGCCAAGACCCCAGACTAGCGGGAAAGTACAATGAGCAGTTCTTC.

This chain links TRBV5-1 with TRBJ2-3; tentative D call: TRBD2 (6 bases). The CDR3 covers 16 residues. Trimming removed 4 bases at V and 0 bases at J, with 15 bases between. Germline V gene sequence: CDR1 SGHRS, CDR2 YFSETQ. CDR3 coding DNA: TGCGCCAGCAGCCTTCAGTGGAGCGGGAGCACAGATACGCAGTATTTT. Protein: CASSLQWSGSTDTQYF.

As DNA, the CDR3 is TGTGCCAGCAGGCAGGGCACTAGCGCTAGCTCCTACAATGAGCAGTTCTTC. Translation gives CASRQGTSASSYNEQFF. V usage is TRBV5-4 and J usage is TRBJ2-1, with 7 bases that match TRBD2. Germline CDR1 reads SGHNT; CDR2 reads YYREEE (reference sequence). The CDR3 is 17 amino acids. Trimming at V came to 5 bases and at J to 0 bases, leaving 11 bases not matched to a gene.

This sequence joins TRBV7-3 and TRBJ2-1, with 7 bases matching TRBD2. Germline CDR1 reads SGHTA; CDR2 reads FQGTGA. The junction had 4 bases not matched to a gene; V was cut back by 5 bases and J by 0 bases. The CDR3 has 15 residues. Here the CDR3 reads CASSILASSYNEQFF. CDR3 sequence (DNA): TGTGCCAGCAGCATACTAGCGAGCTCCTACAATGAGCAGTTCTTC. The variable domain in full, with the rest retrieved from reference TRBV7-3 and TRBJ2-1, is GAGVSQTPSNKVTEKGKYVELRCDPISGHTALYWYRQSLGQGPEFLIYFQGTGAADDSGLPNDRFFAVRPEGSVSTLKIQRTERGDSAVYLCASSILASSYNEQFFGPGTRLTVL.